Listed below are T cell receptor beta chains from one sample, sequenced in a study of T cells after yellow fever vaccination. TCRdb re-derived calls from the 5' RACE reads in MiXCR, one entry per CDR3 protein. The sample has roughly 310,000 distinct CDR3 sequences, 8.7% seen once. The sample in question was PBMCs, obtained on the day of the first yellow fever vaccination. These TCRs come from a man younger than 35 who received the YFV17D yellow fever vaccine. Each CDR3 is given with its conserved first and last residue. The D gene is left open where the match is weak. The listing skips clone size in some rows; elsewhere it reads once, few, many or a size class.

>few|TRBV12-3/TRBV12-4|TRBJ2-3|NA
TGTGCCAGCAGTTCGACAGAAGGAGCTAGCAGAGGTAGCACAGATACGCAGTATTTT
CASSSTEGASRGSTDTQYF
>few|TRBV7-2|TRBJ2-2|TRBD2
TGTGCCAGCAGCAAATTTGCGGGACTAGCATTTCCCGGGGAGCTGTTTTTT
CASSKFAGLAFPGELFF
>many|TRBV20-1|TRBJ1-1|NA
TGCAGTGCTTCCGGGGCCTACACTGAAGCTTTCTTT
CSASGAYTEAFF
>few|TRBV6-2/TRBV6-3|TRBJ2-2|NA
TGTGCCAGCAGGCCACACGGGGTCGGCGGGGAGCTGTTTTTT
CASRPHGVGGELFF
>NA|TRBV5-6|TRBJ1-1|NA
TGTGCCAGCAGCCTATACAGTGGGGAGGGCACTGAAGCTTTCTTT
CASSLYSGEGTEAFF
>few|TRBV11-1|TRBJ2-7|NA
TGTGCCAGCAGCTTATTGGGGGCGTCCTACGAGCAGTACTTC
CASSLLGASYEQYF
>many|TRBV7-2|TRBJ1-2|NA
TGTGCCAGCAGCTTAGGGACCTATGGCTACACCTTC
CASSLGTYGYTF
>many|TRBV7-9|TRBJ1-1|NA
TGTGCCAGCAGCTTACAGGGACCGATGAACACTGAAGCTTTCTTT
CASSLQGPMNTEAFF
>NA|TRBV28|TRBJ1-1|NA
TGTGCCAGCAGTCTAGTCGGGTATAGATGGGAAGCTTTCTTT
CASSLVGYRWEAFF
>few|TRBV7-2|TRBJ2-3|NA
TGTGCCAGCAGCTTACGGGACGCTGGTACAGATACGCAGTATTTT
CASSLRDAGTDTQYF
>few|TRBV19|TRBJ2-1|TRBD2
TGTGCCAGTAGTATCCCTAGCGGGGGACCCAATGAGCAGTTCTTC
CASSIPSGGPNEQFF
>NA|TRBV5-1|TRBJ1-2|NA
TGCGCCAGCATTGTTGTCGGCTACACCTTC
CASIVVGYTF
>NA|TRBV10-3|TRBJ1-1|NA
TGTGCCATCAGTGACCCCGGACACCTGAACACTGAAGCTTTCTTT
CAISDPGHLNTEAFF
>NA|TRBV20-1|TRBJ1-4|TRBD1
TGCAGTGCTAGTTCGACAGGGGCATATGAAAAACTGTTTTTT
CSASSTGAYEKLFF
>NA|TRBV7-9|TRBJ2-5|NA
TGTGCCAGCAGCAACCGGGACACCTTCGCCCAAGAGACCCAGTACTTC
CASSNRDTFAQETQYF
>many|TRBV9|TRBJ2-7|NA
TGTGCCAGCAGCCCGGGCCGCCCGCTAAGCTACGAGCAGTACTTC
CASSPGRPLSYEQYF
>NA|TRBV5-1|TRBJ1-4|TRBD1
TGCGCCAGCAGCTTGGGCGGGACAGTCTCTGAAAAACTGTTTTTT
CASSLGGTVSEKLFF
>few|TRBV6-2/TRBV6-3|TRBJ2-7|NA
TGTGCCAGCAGTTTTCAGGGATCGTCCTCCTACGAGCAGTACTTC
CASSFQGSSSYEQYF
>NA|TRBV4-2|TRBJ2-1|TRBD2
TGTGCCAGCAGCCAAGATATACTAGCGGGGGGGCATGGTAGTCGGGAGGGTGAGCAGTTCTTC
CASSQDILAGGHGSREGEQFF
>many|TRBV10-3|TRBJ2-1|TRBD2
TGTGCCATCAGGAGCGGGGGGGACAATGAGCAGTTCTTC
CAIRSGGDNEQFF
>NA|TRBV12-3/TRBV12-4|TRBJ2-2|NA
TGTGCCAGCAGCGAGAACACCGGGGAGCTGTTTTTT
CASSENTGELFF
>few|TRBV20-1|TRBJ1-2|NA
TGCAGTGCCAAGAGGGGTCCAGGTCGGAACTATGGCTACACCTTC
CSAKRGPGRNYGYTF
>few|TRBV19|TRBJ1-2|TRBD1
TGTGCCAGTAGTTTTAGGACAGGACTATGGCTGGTGCCCGGTGGCTACACCTTC
CASSFRTGLWLVPGGYTF
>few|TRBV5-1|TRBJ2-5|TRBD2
TGCGCCAGCAGCGTACGACTAGCGGGGGGGCCGGAGGAGACCCAGTACTTC
CASSVRLAGGPEETQYF